This T cell receptor (beta chain) is from a study of brain T cells in children with intractable seizures. Study observations and caveats: Pre-surgery blood may have been undersampled, hiding some clones.

Sequencing was limited to surgery cases with top T cell transcript signatures in brain tissue. Before surgery, patients took at least one anti-epileptic drug. Germline CDR1 MNHEY, CDR2 SMNVEV (reference sequence). Deletions cut 4 bases from V and 8 bases from J, with 15 bases between. CDR3 length equals 14 residues. About this clone: Its antigen is undetermined.

The table came from immunoSEQ multiplex PCR; TCRdb's copy has only in-frame clones and leaves some out. Among 110,000 or so clones, 94% were seen once, and the ten largest hold 3.8%. The source of this sequence is a boy under three years old with hemimegalencephaly and intractable seizures. The chain joins TRBV27 to TRBJ2-1; tentatively, D is TRBD2 (6 bases). The sequencing here drew on peripheral blood, taken at surgery. The CDR3 DNA sequence: TGTGCCAGCAGTTCACCGGGACTCCCGGATGAGCAGTTCTTC. This encodes CASSSPGLPDEQFF.